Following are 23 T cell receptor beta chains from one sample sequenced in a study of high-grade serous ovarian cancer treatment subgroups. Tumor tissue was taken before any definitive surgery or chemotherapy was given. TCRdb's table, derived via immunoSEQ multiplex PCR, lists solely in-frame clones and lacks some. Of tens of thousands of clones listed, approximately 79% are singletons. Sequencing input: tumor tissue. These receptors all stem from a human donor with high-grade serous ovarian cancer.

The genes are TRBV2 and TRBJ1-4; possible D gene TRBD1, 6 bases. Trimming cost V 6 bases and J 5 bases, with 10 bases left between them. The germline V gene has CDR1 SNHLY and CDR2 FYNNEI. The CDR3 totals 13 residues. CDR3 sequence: CASSDRRNEKLFF. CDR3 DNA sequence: TGTGCCAGCAGCGACAGGAGGAATGAAAAACTGTTTTTT.

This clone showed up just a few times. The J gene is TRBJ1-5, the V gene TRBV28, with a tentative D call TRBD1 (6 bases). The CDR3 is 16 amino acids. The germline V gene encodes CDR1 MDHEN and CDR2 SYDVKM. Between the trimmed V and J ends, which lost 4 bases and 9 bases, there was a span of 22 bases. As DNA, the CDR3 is TGTGCCAGCAGTTACCCCCGGGGGGGGCCGCATTGGCCCCAGCATTTT. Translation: CASSYPRGGPHWPQHF.

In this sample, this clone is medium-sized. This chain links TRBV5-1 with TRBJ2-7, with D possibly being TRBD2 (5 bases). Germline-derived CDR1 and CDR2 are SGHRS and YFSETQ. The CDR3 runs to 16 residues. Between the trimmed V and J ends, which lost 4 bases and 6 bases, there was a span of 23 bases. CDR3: CASSPGSYSTSSEQYF. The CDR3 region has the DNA TGCGCCAGCAGCCCGGGGAGCTACTCTACGTCATCCGAGCAGTACTTC.

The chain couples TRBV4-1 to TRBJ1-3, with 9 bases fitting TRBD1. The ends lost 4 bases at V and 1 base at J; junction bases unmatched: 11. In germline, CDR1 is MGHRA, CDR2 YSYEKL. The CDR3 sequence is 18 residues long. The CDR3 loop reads CASSRTGGLTGSGNTIYF. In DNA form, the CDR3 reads TGCGCCAGCAGCCGAACAGGGGGCCTCACTGGTTCTGGAAACACCATATATTTT.

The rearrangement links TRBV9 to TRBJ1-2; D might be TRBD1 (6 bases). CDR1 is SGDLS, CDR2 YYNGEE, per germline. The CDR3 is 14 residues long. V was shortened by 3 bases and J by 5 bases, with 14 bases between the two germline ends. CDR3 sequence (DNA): TGTGCCAGCAGCGCCCACTCCGGGACATATGGCTACACCTTC. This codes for CASSAHSGTYGYTF.

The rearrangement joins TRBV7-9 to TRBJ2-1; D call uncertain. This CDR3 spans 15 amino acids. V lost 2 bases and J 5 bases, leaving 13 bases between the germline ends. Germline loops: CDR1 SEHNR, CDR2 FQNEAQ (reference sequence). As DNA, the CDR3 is TGTGCCAGCAGCTTAACTACGGCCTTCGACAATGAGCAGTTCTTC. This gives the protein CASSLTTAFDNEQFF.

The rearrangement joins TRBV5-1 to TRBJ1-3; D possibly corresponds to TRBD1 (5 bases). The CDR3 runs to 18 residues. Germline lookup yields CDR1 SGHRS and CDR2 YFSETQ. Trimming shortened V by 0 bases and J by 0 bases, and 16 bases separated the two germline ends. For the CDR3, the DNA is TGCGCCAGCAGCTTGGTCCCAATACAGGAGCTCTCTGGAAACACCATATATTTT. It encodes CASSLVPIQELSGNTIYF. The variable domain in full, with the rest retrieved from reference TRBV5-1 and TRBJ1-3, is KAGVTQTPRYLIKTRGQQVTLSCSPISGHRSVSWYQQTPGQGLQFLFEYFSETQRNKGNFPGRFSGRQFSNSRSEMNVSTLELGDSALYLCASSLVPIQELSGNTIYFGEGSWLTVV.

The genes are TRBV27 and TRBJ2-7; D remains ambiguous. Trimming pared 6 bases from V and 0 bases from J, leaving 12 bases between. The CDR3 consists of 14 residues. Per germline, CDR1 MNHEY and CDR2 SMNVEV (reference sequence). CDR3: CASRRQRSSYEQYF. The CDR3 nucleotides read TGTGCCAGCAGACGTCAGAGGAGCTCCTACGAGCAGTACTTC.

The CDR3 spells CAWKGSGANEQFF. The CDR3 DNA is TGTGCCTGGAAAGGCAGCGGGGCCAATGAGCAGTTCTTC. This rearrangement joins TRBV30 to TRBJ2-1, with 7 positions matching TRBD2. This CDR3 comprises 13 residues. V was clipped by 4 bases and J by 6 bases; unmatched bases: 6. Germline CDR1 is GTSNPN and CDR2 is SVGIG (reference sequence).

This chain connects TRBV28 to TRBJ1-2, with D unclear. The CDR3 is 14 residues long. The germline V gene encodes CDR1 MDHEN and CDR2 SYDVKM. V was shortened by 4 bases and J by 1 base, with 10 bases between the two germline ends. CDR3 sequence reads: CASSSAPFNYGYTF. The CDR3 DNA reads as TGTGCCAGCAGTTCAGCTCCCTTTAACTATGGCTACACCTTC.

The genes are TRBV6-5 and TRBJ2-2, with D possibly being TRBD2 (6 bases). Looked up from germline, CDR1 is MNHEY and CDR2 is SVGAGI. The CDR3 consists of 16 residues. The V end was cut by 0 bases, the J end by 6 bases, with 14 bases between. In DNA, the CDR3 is TGTGCCAGCAGTTACTCGAGTGGAGGCGGGGCCGGGGAGCTGTTTTTT. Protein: CASSYSSGGGAGELFF.

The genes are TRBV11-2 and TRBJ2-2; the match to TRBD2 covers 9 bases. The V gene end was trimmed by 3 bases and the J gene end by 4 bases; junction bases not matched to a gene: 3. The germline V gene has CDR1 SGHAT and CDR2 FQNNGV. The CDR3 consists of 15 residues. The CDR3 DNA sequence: TGTGCCAGCAGCTTTAGCGGGAGTGCCACCGGGGAGCTGTTTTTT. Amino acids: CASSFSGSATGELFF.

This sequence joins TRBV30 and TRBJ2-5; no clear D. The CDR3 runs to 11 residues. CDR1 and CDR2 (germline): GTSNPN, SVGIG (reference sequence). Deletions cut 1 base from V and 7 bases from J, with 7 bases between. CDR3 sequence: CAWSAAGTQYF. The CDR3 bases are TGTGCCTGGAGTGCAGCCGGGACCCAGTACTTC.

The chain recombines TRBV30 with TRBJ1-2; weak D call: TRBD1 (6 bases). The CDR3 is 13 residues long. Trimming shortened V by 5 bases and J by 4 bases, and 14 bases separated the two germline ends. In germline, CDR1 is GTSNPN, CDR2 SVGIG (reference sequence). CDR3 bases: TGTGCCTGGCAGACAGGACGAGTCTATGGCTACACCTTC. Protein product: CAWQTGRVYGYTF. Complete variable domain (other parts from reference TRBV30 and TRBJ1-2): SQTIHQWPATLVQPVGSPLSLECTVEGTSNPNLYWYRQAAGRGLQLLFYSVGIGQISSEVPQNLSASRPQDRQFILSSKKLLLSDSGFYLCAWQTGRVYGYTFGSGTRLTVV.

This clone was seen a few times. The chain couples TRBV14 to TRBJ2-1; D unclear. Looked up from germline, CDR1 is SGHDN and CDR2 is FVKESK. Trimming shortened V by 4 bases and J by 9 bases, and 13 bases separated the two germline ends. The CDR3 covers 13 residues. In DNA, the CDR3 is TGTGCCAGCAGCCCCGCCAGTATTATTGAGCAGTTCTTC. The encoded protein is CASSPASIIEQFF.

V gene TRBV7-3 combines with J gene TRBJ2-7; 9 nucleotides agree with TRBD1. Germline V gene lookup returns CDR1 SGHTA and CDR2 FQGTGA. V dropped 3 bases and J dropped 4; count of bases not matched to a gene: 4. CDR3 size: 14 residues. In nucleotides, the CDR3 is TGTGCCAGCAGCTTCGGGACAGGGTATTACGAGCAGTACTTC. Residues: CASSFGTGYYEQYF.

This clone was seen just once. CDR3 nucleotides: TGTGCCAGCAGCTTATCCTCCCTTCTTAACGCCGGGGAGCTGTTTTTT. Encoded protein: CASSLSSLLNAGELFF. V usage is TRBV11-2 and J usage is TRBJ2-2; no definite D call. The CDR3 runs to 16 residues. CDR1 and CDR2 (germline): SGHAT, FQNNGV. The V end was cut by 2 bases, the J end by 6 bases, with 16 bases between.

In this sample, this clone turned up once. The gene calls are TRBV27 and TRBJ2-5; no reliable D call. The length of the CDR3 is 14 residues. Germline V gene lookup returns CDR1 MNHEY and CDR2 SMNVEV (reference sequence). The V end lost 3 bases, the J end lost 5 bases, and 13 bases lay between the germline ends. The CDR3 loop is CASSLTSLQETQYF. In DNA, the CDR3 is TGTGCCAGCAGTTTGACCTCTCTTCAGGAGACCCAGTACTTC.

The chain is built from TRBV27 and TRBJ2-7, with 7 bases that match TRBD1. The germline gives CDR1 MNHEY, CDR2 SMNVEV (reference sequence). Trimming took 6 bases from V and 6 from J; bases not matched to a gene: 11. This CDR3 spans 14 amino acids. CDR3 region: CASREDRRFGEQYF. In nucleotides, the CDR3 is TGTGCCAGCAGAGAGGACAGGCGCTTTGGCGAGCAGTACTTC.

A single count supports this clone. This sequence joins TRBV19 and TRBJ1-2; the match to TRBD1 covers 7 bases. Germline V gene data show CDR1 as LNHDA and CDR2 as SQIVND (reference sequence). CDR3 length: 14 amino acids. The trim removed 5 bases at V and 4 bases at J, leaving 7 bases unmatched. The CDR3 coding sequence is TGTGCCAGTAGTCCGGGACAGATGACCTATGGCTACACCTTC. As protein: CASSPGQMTYGYTF. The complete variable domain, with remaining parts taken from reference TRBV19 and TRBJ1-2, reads DGGITQSPKYLFRKEGQNVTLSCEQNLNHDAMYWYRQDPGQGLRLIYYSQIVNDFQKGDIAEGYSVSREKKESFPLTVTSAQKNPTAFYLCASSPGQMTYGYTFGSGTRLTVV.

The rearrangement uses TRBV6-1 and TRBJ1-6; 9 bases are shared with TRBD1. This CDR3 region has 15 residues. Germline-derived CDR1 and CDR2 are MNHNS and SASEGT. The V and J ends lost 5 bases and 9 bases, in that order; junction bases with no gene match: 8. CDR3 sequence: CASSTRTGESSPLHF. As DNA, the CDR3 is TGTGCCAGCAGTACCCGGACAGGGGAGTCTTCACCCCTCCACTTT.

CDR3 region: CASSISRGPNEKLFF. CDR3 coding DNA: TGTGCCAGTAGTATATCCAGGGGTCCAAATGAAAAACTGTTTTTT. The genes are TRBV19 and TRBJ1-4; D perhaps matches TRBD1 (6 bases). This CDR3 spans 15 amino acids. Germline V gene sequence: CDR1 LNHDA, CDR2 SQIVND (reference sequence). Trimming left V 2 bases short and J 5 bases short, with 12 bases between.

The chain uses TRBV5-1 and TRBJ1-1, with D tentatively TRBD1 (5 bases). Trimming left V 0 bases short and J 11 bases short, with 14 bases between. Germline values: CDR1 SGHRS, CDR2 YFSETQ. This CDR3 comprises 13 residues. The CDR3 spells CASSLGGEPDAFF. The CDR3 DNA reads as TGCGCCAGCAGCTTGGGGGGGGAGCCGGACGCTTTCTTT.